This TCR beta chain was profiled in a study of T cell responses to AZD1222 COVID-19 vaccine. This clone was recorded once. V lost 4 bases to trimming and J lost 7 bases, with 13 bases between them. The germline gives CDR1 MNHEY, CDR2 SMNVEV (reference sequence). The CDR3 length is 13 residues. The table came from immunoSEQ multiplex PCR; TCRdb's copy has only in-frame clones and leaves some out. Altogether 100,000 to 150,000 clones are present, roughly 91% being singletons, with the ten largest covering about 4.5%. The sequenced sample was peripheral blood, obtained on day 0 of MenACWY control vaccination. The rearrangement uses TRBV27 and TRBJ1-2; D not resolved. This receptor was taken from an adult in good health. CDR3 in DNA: TGTGCCAGCAGTTCCCACCGAAGCAGTGGCTACACCTTC. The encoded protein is CASSSHRSSGYTF.